This TCR beta chain was recorded in a study of T-cell memory formation after mild COVID-19. The length of the CDR3 is 13 residues. CDR1 and CDR2 from the germline V gene are GTSNPN and SVGIG (reference sequence). The V segment lost 2 bases and the J segment 6 bases; nucleotides outside the gene matches: 6. MiXCR was run by TCRdb on the 5' RACE reads, yielding one entry per CDR3 protein. Of about 7,000 distinct CDR3 sequences in the sample, approximately 31% were seen once. This clonotype occurred many times. V is TRBV30 and J is TRBJ1-2, with TRBD1 matching over 7 bases. Sequenced material: PBMCs or a T cell subset sorted from them (not recorded which). This receptor was taken from an adult woman who had mild COVID-19 (a few samples of this study predate the infection). Cell type and time point are not known. CDR3 DNA: TGTGCCTGGAGTCAAGGGGGCGTCGATGGCTACACCTTC. Residues: CAWSQGGVDGYTF.